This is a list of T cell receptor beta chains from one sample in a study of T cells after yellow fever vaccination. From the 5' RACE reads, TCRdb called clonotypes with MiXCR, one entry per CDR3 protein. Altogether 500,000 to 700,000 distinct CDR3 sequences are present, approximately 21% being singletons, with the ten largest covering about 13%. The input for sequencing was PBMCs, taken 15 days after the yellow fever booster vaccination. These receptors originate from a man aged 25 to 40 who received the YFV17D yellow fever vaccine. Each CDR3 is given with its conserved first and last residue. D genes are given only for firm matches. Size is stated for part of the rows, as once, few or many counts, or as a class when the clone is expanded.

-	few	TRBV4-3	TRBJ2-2	TGCGCCAGCAGCCAAAGGGGGGTGGTCACCGGGGAGCTGTTTTTT	CASSQRGVVTGELFF
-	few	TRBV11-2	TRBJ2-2	TGTGCCAGCAGCCGCACAGCAGCGGTTAACACCGGGGAGCTGTTTTTT	CASSRTAAVNTGELFF
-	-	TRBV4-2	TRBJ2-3	TGTGCCAGCAGCCAAGCGGGACCAACGGGGGCAGATACGCAGTATTTT	CASSQAGPTGADTQYF
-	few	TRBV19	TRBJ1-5	TGTGCCAGTAGTCCAAGAAGTACTGGCCAGCCCCAGCATTTT	CASSPRSTGQPQHF
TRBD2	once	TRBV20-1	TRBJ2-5	TGCAGTGCTAGAGGGGTAGCGGGGAGCTTTGGGCCTCAAGAGACCCAGTACTTC	CSARGVAGSFGPQETQYF
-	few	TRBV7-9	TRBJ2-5	TGTGCCAGCAGCTCGGGACTGGGGAGGCAAGAGACCCAGTACTTC	CASSSGLGRQETQYF
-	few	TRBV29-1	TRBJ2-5	TGCAGCGTTGTTGGAGCGACCCAGTACTTC	CSVVGATQYF
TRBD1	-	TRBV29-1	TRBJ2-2	TGCAGCGTGAGGGACAGCCCGAACACCGGGGAGCTGTTTTTT	CSVRDSPNTGELFF
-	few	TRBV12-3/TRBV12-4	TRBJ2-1	TGTGCCAGCACCCTATCGGGGATATACAATGAGCAGTTCTTC	CASTLSGIYNEQFF
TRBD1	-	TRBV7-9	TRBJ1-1	TGTGCCAGCAGCCGGGCAGGGGGCTTTGAAGCTTTCTTT	CASSRAGGFEAFF
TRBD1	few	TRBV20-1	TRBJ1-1	TGCAGTGCTGGGGACAGGGGGCGTTCCGCTGAAGCTTTCTTT	CSAGDRGRSAEAFF
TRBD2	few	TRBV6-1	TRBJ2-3	TGTGCCAGCAGACTAGCCCGGGGGGGGGCTAGCACAGATACGCAGTATTTT	CASRLARGGASTDTQYF
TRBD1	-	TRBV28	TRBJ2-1	TGTGCCAGCAGTTTACTCACCGGGACAGGGGTGGATGAGCAGTTCTTC	CASSLLTGTGVDEQFF
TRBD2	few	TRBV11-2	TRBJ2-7	TGTGCCAGCAGCTTGCCGGGACTAGTCCGCGAGCAGTACTTC	CASSLPGLVREQYF
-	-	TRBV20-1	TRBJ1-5	TGCAGTGCCCTGTTAGGGGTGGCCCAGCATTTT	CSALLGVAQHF
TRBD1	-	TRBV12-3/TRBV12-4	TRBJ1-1	TGTGCCAGCAGTTTCGGGACACAGGGGGACACTGAAGCTTTCTTT	CASSFGTQGDTEAFF
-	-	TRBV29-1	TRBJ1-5	TGCAGCGTTGTATGGGGGAATCAGCCCCAGCATTTT	CSVVWGNQPQHF
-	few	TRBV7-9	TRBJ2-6	TGTGCCAGCAGCTTCCAAAATAGTGGGGCCAACGTCCTGACTTTC	CASSFQNSGANVLTF
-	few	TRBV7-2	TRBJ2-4	TGTGCCAGCAGCTTATCAGGGAACGCCAAAAACATTCAGTACTTC	CASSLSGNAKNIQYF
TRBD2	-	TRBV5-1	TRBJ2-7	TGCGCCAGCAGCTTGGGCCTAGTAGCGGGAGAGTCCTACGAGCAGTACTTC	CASSLGLVAGESYEQYF
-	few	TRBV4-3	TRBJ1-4	TGCGCCAGCAGCCAAGGGACAGCAACTAATGAAAAACTGTTTTTT	CASSQGTATNEKLFF
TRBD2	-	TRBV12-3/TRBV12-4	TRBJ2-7	TGTGCCAGCAGTTACTCGGGACTAGCGGGTGACGACGAGCAGTACTTC	CASSYSGLAGDDEQYF
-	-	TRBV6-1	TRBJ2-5	TGTGCCAGCAGTGCGTCGTGGAGAGAGACCCAGTACTTC	CASSASWRETQYF
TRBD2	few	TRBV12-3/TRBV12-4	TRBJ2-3	TGTGCCAGCAGTTACCGGACTAGCGGGATCCGCACAGATACGCAGTATTTT	CASSYRTSGIRTDTQYF
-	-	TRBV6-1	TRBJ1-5	TGTGCCAGCAGTCCTAAGACGACACGAAATCAGCCCCAGCATTTT	CASSPKTTRNQPQHF
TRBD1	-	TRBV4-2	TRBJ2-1	TGTGCCAGCAGCCAAGGGGACAGGGGGCCGACTGAGCAGTTCTTC	CASSQGDRGPTEQFF
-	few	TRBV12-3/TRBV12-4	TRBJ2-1	TGTGCCAGCAGTTTATGGGGAAGCTCCTACAATGAGCAGTTCTTC	CASSLWGSSYNEQFF
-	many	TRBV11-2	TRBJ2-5	TGTGCCAGCAGCCCCGTGGAGCAGCAAGAGACCCAGTACTTC	CASSPVEQQETQYF
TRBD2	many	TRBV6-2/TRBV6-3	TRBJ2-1	TGTGCCAGCAAGAGGGTGGGACTAAGGGAAAATGAGCAGTTCTTC	CASKRVGLRENEQFF
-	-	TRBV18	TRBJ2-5	TGTGCCAGCTCACCAGTGGCGGGGTCCCAAGAGACCCAGTACTTC	CASSPVAGSQETQYF
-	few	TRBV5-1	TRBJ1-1	TGCGCCAGCAGCGGCCTAGGCAGGGCAACTGAAGCTTTCTTT	CASSGLGRATEAFF
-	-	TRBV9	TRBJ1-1	TGTGCCAGCAGCGGAGGGTGGCGGGTGAACACTGAAGCTTTCTTT	CASSGGWRVNTEAFF
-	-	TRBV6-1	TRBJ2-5	TGTGCCAGCAGTGAACAGGGTTTGACCCAGTACTTC	CASSEQGLTQYF
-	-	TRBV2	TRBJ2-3	TGTGCCAGCGCGGCTCAGCGACCTATTATGGATACGCAGTATTTT	CASAAQRPIMDTQYF
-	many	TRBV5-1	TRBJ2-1	TGCGCCAGCAGCTTTGCGGGGAGCTCCTACAATGAGCAGTTCTTC	CASSFAGSSYNEQFF
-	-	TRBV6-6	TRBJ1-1	TGTGCCATATTACCGGGCGAACACACTGAAGCTTTCTTT	CAILPGEHTEAFF
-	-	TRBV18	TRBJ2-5	TGTGCCAGCTCACCATCCAGAAGCAGTGCTGAGACCCAGTACTTC	CASSPSRSSAETQYF
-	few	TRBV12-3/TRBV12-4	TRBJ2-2	TGTGCCACCTCCCCGCGACTAGGGAGAACCGGGGAGCTGTTTTTT	CATSPRLGRTGELFF
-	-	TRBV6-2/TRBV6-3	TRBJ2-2	TGTGCCAGCAGGCACGGCGGGAAGAACACCGGGGAGCTGTTTTTT	CASRHGGKNTGELFF
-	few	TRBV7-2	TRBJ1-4	TGTGCCAGCAGCTTATCTTTCTCCAGGGACGGGGAAAAACTGTTTTTT	CASSLSFSRDGEKLFF
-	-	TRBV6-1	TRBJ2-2	TGTGCCAGCAGGCCCCCTTATGGGACCGGGGAGCTGTTTTTT	CASRPPYGTGELFF
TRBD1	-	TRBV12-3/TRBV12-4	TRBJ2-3	TGTGCCAGCAGTTTAAGCATGGTGGGGACAGGAACAGATACGCAGTATTTT	CASSLSMVGTGTDTQYF
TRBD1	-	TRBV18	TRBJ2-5	TGTGCCAGCTCTCCGACAGGGGTGGCCCAAGAGACCCAGTACTTC	CASSPTGVAQETQYF
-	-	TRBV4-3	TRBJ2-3	TGCGCCAGCAGCCAAGATAGTCCAGGGGAGGAAACAGATACGCAGTATTTT	CASSQDSPGEETDTQYF
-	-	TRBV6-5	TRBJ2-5	TGTGCCAGCAGTTACAGGAGTGGGGGAGAGACCCAGTACTTC	CASSYRSGGETQYF
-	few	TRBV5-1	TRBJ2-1	TGCGCCAGCAGCTTGGCGGGAGCGATTGTAGGCAATGAGCAGTTCTTC	CASSLAGAIVGNEQFF
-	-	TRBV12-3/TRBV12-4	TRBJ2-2	TGTGCCAGCAGTTTGGTGACCAAAAGCCGGGAGCTGTTTTTT	CASSLVTKSRELFF
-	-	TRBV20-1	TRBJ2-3	TGCAGTGCCGGGTATAGCACAGATACGCAGTATTTT	CSAGYSTDTQYF
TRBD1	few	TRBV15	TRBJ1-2	TGTGCCACCAGCAGATACAGGGGTGACTATGGCTACACCTTC	CATSRYRGDYGYTF
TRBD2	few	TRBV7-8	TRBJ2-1	TGTGCCAGCAGCCGTAGCGGGAAGAGCTCCTACAATGAGCAGTTCTTC	CASSRSGKSSYNEQFF
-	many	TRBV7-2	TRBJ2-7	TGTGCCAGCAGCTTACAATCCGGGGTCTACGAGCAGTACTTC	CASSLQSGVYEQYF
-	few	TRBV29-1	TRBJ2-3	TGCAGCGTTACACCCCAAACTTCAGATACGCAGTATTTT	CSVTPQTSDTQYF
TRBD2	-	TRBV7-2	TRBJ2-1	TGTGCCAGCAGTTTTCCGGGACTAGCTCTTAGGCATGAGCAGTTCTTC	CASSFPGLALRHEQFF
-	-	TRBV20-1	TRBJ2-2	TGCAGTGCTAGAGGAGAGATAAACACCGGGGAGCTGTTTTTT	CSARGEINTGELFF
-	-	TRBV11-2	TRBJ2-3	TGTGCCAGCAGCTTACAGGGCTCCCCGCAGTATTTT	CASSLQGSPQYF